The rows below give T cell receptor beta chains drawn from one sample of a study of blood T cell repertoires in COVID-19. The method was immunoSEQ multiplex PCR; TCRdb's version includes in-frame clones alone and lacks a portion of them. The profile shows around 40,000 clones, about 83% of them singletons. The source material was peripheral blood. The receptors here all came from a man aged 40-49 years with COVID-19, enrolled during active disease. Both conserved end residues are part of each CDR3. The D gene is left open where the match is weak. A row's size may be missing; if present it is once, few, many or a size class.

J: TRBJ2-1
D: .
size: .
V: TRBV11-2
DNA: TGTGCCAGCAGCCCTATTAGGAGACTGGCGTACAATGAGCAGTTCTTC
CDR3: CASSPIRRLAYNEQFF

J: TRBJ2-7
D: TRBD1
size: .
V: TRBV29-1
DNA: TGCAGCGTTGCGCAGCCGGGACAGGGAAACGAGCAGTACTTC
CDR3: CSVAQPGQGNEQYF

J: TRBJ2-1
D: TRBD2
size: few
V: TRBV11-3
DNA: TGTGCCAGCAGCGGAATAGCGGGGGGGCGTCTCAATGAGCAGTTCTTC
CDR3: CASSGIAGGRLNEQFF

J: TRBJ2-7
D: TRBD2
size: .
V: TRBV12-5
DNA: TGTGCTAGTGGTTTGAGGACTAGCGGATACTCCTACGAGCAGTACTTC
CDR3: CASGLRTSGYSYEQYF

J: TRBJ1-1
D: .
size: .
V: TRBV29-1
DNA: TGCAGCGCCCGGGGGGGAGGAAACACTGAAGCTTTCTTT
CDR3: CSARGGGNTEAFF

J: TRBJ1-5
D: TRBD1
size: .
V: TRBV27
DNA: TGTGCCAGCAGTGCTGGGACAGTTGGCAATCAGCCCCAGCATTTT
CDR3: CASSAGTVGNQPQHF

J: TRBJ2-7
D: .
size: .
V: TRBV7-6
DNA: TGTGCCAGCAGCTTACTAAGCGGGCCCCTCTCCTACGAGCAGTACTTC
CDR3: CASSLLSGPLSYEQYF

J: TRBJ1-4
D: TRBD1
size: .
V: TRBV6-1
DNA: TGTGCCAGCAGTGAATACAGGGGATCGGGTGAAAAACTGTTTTTT
CDR3: CASSEYRGSGEKLFF

J: TRBJ1-1
D: .
size: .
V: TRBV2
DNA: TGTGCCAGCAGCTTAGGGAGGAACACTGAAGCTTTCTTT
CDR3: CASSLGRNTEAFF

J: TRBJ1-2
D: TRBD1
size: .
V: TRBV30
DNA: TGTGCCTGGAGAGGACAGGGATCCTCAGGGAATATGAACTATGGCTACACCTTC
CDR3: CAWRGQGSSGNMNYGYTF

J: TRBJ2-1
D: TRBD2
size: .
V: TRBV27
DNA: TGTGCCAGCAGTTACTTTAGCGGGACCTCCTACAATGAGCAGTTCTTC
CDR3: CASSYFSGTSYNEQFF

J: TRBJ1-2
D: TRBD1
size: .
V: TRBV30
DNA: TGTGCCTGGATAAGATTGGGACAGGGGGCATCTAACTATGGCTACACCTTC
CDR3: CAWIRLGQGASNYGYTF

J: TRBJ1-2
D: .
size: .
V: TRBV7-9
DNA: TGTGCCACCACAGAGACTAACTATGGCTACACCTTC
CDR3: CATTETNYGYTF

J: TRBJ2-3
D: TRBD2
size: .
V: TRBV5-1
DNA: TGCGCCAGCAGCTTGGGAGGTAGCGGGAGTATAGATACGCAGTATTTT
CDR3: CASSLGGSGSIDTQYF

J: TRBJ2-1
D: TRBD2
size: .
V: TRBV19
DNA: TGTGCCAGTAGTGGGGTAGCGGGTATTAGCTCCTACAATGAGCAGTTCTTC
CDR3: CASSGVAGISSYNEQFF

J: TRBJ1-3
D: .
size: once
V: TRBV10-2
DNA: TGCGCCAGCAGGGAAACAGGGATCGGAAACACCATATATTTT
CDR3: CASRETGIGNTIYF

J: TRBJ1-2
D: .
size: .
V: TRBV7-3
DNA: TGTGCCAGCAGCTTTTCAGACAAATTCTTCTATGGCTACACCTTC
CDR3: CASSFSDKFFYGYTF

J: TRBJ1-5
D: TRBD1
size: once
V: TRBV7-3
DNA: TGTGCCAGCAGCTTAGATGCGGGACAGGGATCCAATCAGCCCCAGCATTTT
CDR3: CASSLDAGQGSNQPQHF

J: TRBJ2-5
D: TRBD2
size: .
V: TRBV5-1
DNA: TGCGCCAGCAGCCCGGGACTAGCTGAGACCCAGTACTTC
CDR3: CASSPGLAETQYF

J: TRBJ2-5
D: .
size: .
V: TRBV5-4
DNA: TGTGCCAGCAGCTCCCCTGGGCGAGAGACCCAGTACTTC
CDR3: CASSSPGRETQYF

J: TRBJ2-3
D: TRBD1
size: .
V: TRBV24-1
DNA: TGTGCCACCAGTGATCCGGACAGGGGTACGCAGTATTTT
CDR3: CATSDPDRGTQYF

J: TRBJ1-2
D: .
size: once
V: TRBV2
DNA: TGTGCCAGCAGTGTCCAGGGTGGTGTCTATGGCTACACCTTC
CDR3: CASSVQGGVYGYTF

J: TRBJ2-3
D: TRBD2
size: once
V: TRBV2
DNA: TGTGCCAGCCGCCTTCTAGCGGGGGTGGGAGATACGCAGTATTTT
CDR3: CASRLLAGVGDTQYF

J: TRBJ1-1
D: .
size: .
V: TRBV4-1
DNA: TGCGCCAGCCAGTTGGAGGGGGGGACGAACACTGAAGCTTTCTTT
CDR3: CASQLEGGTNTEAFF

J: TRBJ1-2
D: .
size: .
V: TRBV9
DNA: TGTGCCAGCAGCGTACTCGGGGGGCTAAATGGCTACACCTTC
CDR3: CASSVLGGLNGYTF

J: TRBJ1-1
D: .
size: few
V: TRBV18
DNA: TGTGCCAGCTCACCGACAGCATTGAACACTGAAGCTTTCTTT
CDR3: CASSPTALNTEAFF

J: TRBJ2-7
D: TRBD2
size: .
V: TRBV5-1
DNA: TGCGCCAGCAGCTCCGGACTAGCGGGGGACTACGAGCAGTACTTC
CDR3: CASSSGLAGDYEQYF

J: TRBJ2-7
D: TRBD2
size: .
V: TRBV5-6
DNA: TGTGCCAGCAGCTTGGCCGGGGGGGCCCACTACGAGCAGTACTTC
CDR3: CASSLAGGAHYEQYF

J: TRBJ2-1
D: .
size: once
V: TRBV18
DNA: TGTGCCAGCTCAGCAATGGAGGGTGGGAGAGGCGAGCAGTTCTTC
CDR3: CASSAMEGGRGEQFF

J: TRBJ2-1
D: TRBD2
size: .
V: TRBV28
DNA: TGTGCCAGCAGAGACCGCGGGGGGGCCTACAATGAGCAGTTCTTC
CDR3: CASRDRGGAYNEQFF

J: TRBJ2-3
D: TRBD2
size: once
V: TRBV5-1
DNA: TGCGCCAGCTGGGTAGCGGGAACCCAGGGAGGAGATACGCAGTATTTT
CDR3: CASWVAGTQGGDTQYF

J: TRBJ1-3
D: TRBD1
size: .
V: TRBV5-1
DNA: TGCGCCAGCAGCGAAACAGGGGGCGAAGACACCATATATTTT
CDR3: CASSETGGEDTIYF

J: TRBJ1-5
D: .
size: .
V: TRBV28
DNA: TGTGCCAGCAGTCTCAGGGTGGCTCAGCCCCAGCATTTT
CDR3: CASSLRVAQPQHF

J: TRBJ1-4
D: .
size: .
V: TRBV10-1
DNA: TGCGCCAGCAGTGGACAGGTCAATGAAAAACTGTTTTTT
CDR3: CASSGQVNEKLFF

J: TRBJ2-3
D: TRBD2
size: .
V: TRBV3-1/TRBV3-2
DNA: TGTGCCAGCAGCCAAGGACTAGCGGGGCCCGACGGGTCAGATACGCAGTATTTT
CDR3: CASSQGLAGPDGSDTQYF

J: TRBJ2-7
D: .
size: .
V: TRBV5-1
DNA: TGCGCCAGCAGCTCCCGGACTCGTGAGTACGAGCAGTACTTC
CDR3: CASSSRTREYEQYF

J: TRBJ2-2
D: .
size: .
V: TRBV2
DNA: TGTGCCAGCAGTGAAGCGGCAGGGGCCGGCACCGGGGAGCTGTTTTTT
CDR3: CASSEAAGAGTGELFF

J: TRBJ2-1
D: .
size: .
V: TRBV5-1
DNA: TGCGCCAGCAGCTTGCGGGGGGCAGGAGGGTCCAATGAGCAGTTCTTC
CDR3: CASSLRGAGGSNEQFF

J: TRBJ2-2
D: .
size: .
V: TRBV19
DNA: TGTGCCAGTAGTCTAAGACCAGGGATGGGCACCGGGGAGCTGTTTTTT
CDR3: CASSLRPGMGTGELFF